Presented here are 3 T cell receptor beta chains from one specimen sequenced in a study of neurological immune-mediated disorders. In TCRdb, the 5' RACE reads were re-called with MiXCR into one record per CDR3 protein. This table has approximately 87,000 distinct CDR3 sequences, approximately 14% appearing once. The sample consisted of PBMCs. Source of these receptors: a woman in her fifties or sixties in good health.

This clonotype showed up many times. The genes are TRBV20-1 and TRBJ1-2; 12 bases agree with TRBD1. This CDR3 is 15 amino acids long. With V trimmed by 1 base and J by 4 bases, 4 bases remained unmatched. Germline V gives CDR1 DFQATT, CDR2 SNEGSKA (reference sequence). CDR3 sequence: CSARGGTGGIYGYTF. Here the CDR3 DNA reads TGCAGTGCTAGAGGGGGGACAGGGGGCATCTATGGCTACACCTTC.

In this sample, this clonotype turned up many times. The chain links TRBV5-1 to TRBJ2-5; D remains ambiguous. Germline lookup yields CDR1 SGHRS and CDR2 YFSETQ. This CDR3 contains 14 residues. V was trimmed by 1 base and J by 2 bases, leaving 9 bases between them. This CDR3 reads CASSLLPDQETQYF. The CDR3 DNA reads TGCGCCAGCAGCTTGCTCCCAGATCAAGAGACCCAGTACTTC.

The sample holds many counts of this clonotype. The V call is TRBV6-5, the J call TRBJ2-7, with 7 bases aligning to TRBD1. CDR3 length equals 14 residues. Germline V CDR1 and CDR2: MNHEY, SVGAGI. The V gene end was trimmed by 5 bases and the J gene end by 2 bases; junction bases not matched to a gene: 6. The CDR3 sequence is CASSTRTGPYEQYF. CDR3 DNA: TGTGCCAGCAGTACCAGGACAGGTCCCTACGAGCAGTACTTC.